This TCR beta chain was observed in a study of T cell changes during pregnancy in multiple sclerosis. This table comes from immunoSEQ multiplex PCR, and its TCRdb copy is limited to in-frame clones, with some not included. The sample has tens of thousands of clones, over 85% seen once; the top ten hold just under 2%. The source is a female donor with multiple sclerosis, enrolled in a pregnancy study. The source material was peripheral blood, sampled in the second trimester of pregnancy.

The chain's CDR3 is CASSLGGGRNTEAFF. The CDR3 nucleotides read TGTGCCAGCTCCCTTGGGGGGGGCCGAAACACTGAAGCTTTCTTT. The chain recombines TRBV5-4 with TRBJ1-1, with D maybe TRBD1 (6 bases). Germline V CDR1 and CDR2: SGHNT, YYREEE (reference sequence). Trimming took off 7 bases at V and 2 bases at J, with 18 bases between the two ends. CDR3 size: 15 residues.